These T cell receptor beta chains were read from a single sample in a study of beta chain features in type 1 diabetes. Assay used: immunoSEQ multiplex PCR; TCRdb lists only in-frame clones, some missing. The sample shows about 410,000 clones, about 15% of them seen only once. The sample consisted of naive CD4+ T cells from blood. Receptors were obtained from a man in his thirties or forties in good health. CDR3s include the opening cysteine and the closing phenylalanine or tryptophan. A D gene is named only where the DNA matches it firmly. Part of the rows lack a size; the others show once, few, many or a class for expanded clones.

size | D | J | V | CDR3 | DNA
NA | TRBD1 | TRBJ1-5 | TRBV19 | CASRTGNSQPQHF | TGTGCCAGTAGGACAGGGAACTCCCAGCCCCAGCATTTT
many | TRBD2 | TRBJ2-5 | TRBV30 | CAWSVGPGGETQYF | TGTGCCTGGAGTGTCGGCCCGGGGGGGGAGACCCAGTACTTC
NA | NA | TRBJ2-2 | TRBV15 | CATSRDSSTGELFF | TGTGCCACCAGCAGAGACTCCAGCACCGGGGAGCTGTTTTTT
few | NA | TRBJ1-2 | TRBV30 | CAWSQGFYGYTF | TGTGCCTGGAGTCAAGGGTTCTATGGCTACACCTTC
NA | NA | TRBJ2-3 | TRBV19 | CASSIVARPDTQYF | TGTGCCAGTAGTATAGTGGCTAGACCAGATACGCAGTATTTT
NA | TRBD1 | TRBJ2-7 | TRBV6-6 | CASSQPGQGINEQYF | TGTGCCAGCAGTCAACCGGGACAGGGCATCAACGAGCAGTACTTC
NA | TRBD2 | TRBJ2-3 | TRBV18 | CASSLASSGGTDTQYF | TGTGCCAGCTCACTGGCCTCCAGCGGGGGCACAGATACGCAGTATTTT
few | NA | TRBJ1-5 | TRBV15 | CATSRDTSYQPQHF | TGTGCCACCAGCAGAGATACATCCTATCAGCCCCAGCATTTT
NA | NA | TRBJ2-4 | TRBV6-5 | CASSAGGIQYF | TGTGCCAGCAGTGCCGGAGGCATTCAGTACTTC
NA | NA | TRBJ1-2 | TRBV29-1 | CSVGVNYGYTF | TGCAGCGTTGGGGTTAACTATGGCTACACCTTC